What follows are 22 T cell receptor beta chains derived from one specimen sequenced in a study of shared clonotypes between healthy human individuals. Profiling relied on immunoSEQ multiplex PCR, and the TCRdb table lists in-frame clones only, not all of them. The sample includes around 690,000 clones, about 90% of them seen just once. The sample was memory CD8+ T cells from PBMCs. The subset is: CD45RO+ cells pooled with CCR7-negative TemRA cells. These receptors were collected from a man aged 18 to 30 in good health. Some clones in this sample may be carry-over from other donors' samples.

The chain's CDR3 is CASSLEALFPNTEAFF. In DNA, the CDR3 is TGTGCCAGCAGTTTGGAGGCTCTATTTCCGAACACTGAAGCTTTCTTT. This chain uses TRBV28 with TRBJ1-1; unclear D gene. The CDR3 loop spans 16 amino acids. Trimming pared 3 bases from V and 1 base from J, leaving 15 bases between. The V gene's germline CDR1 is MDHEN and CDR2 SYDVKM.

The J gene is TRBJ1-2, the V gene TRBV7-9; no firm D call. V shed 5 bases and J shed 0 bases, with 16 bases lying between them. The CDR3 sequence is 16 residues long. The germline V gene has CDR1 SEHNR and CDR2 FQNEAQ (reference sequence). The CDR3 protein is CASSQTPGYPNYGYTF. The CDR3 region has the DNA TGTGCCAGCAGCCAAACCCCGGGTTATCCTAACTATGGCTACACCTTC.

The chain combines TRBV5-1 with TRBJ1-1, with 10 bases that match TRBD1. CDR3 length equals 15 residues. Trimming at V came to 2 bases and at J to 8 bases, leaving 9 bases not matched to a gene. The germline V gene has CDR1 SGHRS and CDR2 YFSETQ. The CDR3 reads CASSFSGTGDVEAFF. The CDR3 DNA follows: TGCGCCAGCAGCTTTTCCGGGACAGGGGATGTGGAAGCTTTCTTT.

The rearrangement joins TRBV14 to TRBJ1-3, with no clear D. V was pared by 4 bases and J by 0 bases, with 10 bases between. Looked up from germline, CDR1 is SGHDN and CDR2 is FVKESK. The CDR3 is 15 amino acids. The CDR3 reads CASSLEGHSGNTIYF. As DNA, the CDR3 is TGTGCCAGCAGCCTGGAGGGTCACTCTGGAAACACCATATATTTT.

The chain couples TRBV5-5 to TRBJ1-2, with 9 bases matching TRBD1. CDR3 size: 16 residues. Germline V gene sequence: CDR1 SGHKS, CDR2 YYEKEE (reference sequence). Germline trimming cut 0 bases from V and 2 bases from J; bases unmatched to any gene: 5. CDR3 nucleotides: TGTGCCAGCAGCTTGGGGACCGGGACAGGGAACTATGGCTACACCTTC. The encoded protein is CASSLGTGTGNYGYTF.

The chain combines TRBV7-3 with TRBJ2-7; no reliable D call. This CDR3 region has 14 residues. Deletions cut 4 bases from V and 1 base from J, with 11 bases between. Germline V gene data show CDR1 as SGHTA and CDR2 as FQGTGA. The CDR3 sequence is CASSSPESSYEQYF. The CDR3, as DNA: TGTGCCAGCAGCTCTCCCGAGTCATCCTACGAGCAGTACTTC.

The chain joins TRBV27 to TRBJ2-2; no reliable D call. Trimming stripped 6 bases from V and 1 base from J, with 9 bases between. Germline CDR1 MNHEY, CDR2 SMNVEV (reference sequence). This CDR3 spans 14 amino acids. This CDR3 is CASSVWGNTGELFF. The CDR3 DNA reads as TGTGCCAGCAGCGTGTGGGGGAACACCGGGGAGCTGTTTTTT.

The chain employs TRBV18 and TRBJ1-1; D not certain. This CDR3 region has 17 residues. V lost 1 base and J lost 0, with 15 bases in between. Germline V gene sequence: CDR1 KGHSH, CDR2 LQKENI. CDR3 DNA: TGTGCCAGCTCACCACTAAGAATCGGTCAGATGAACACTGAAGCTTTCTTT. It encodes CASSPLRIGQMNTEAFF.

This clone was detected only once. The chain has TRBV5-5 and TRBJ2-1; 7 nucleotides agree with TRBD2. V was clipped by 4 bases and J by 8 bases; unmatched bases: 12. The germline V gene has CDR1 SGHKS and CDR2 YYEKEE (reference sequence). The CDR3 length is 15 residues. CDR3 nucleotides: TGTGCCAGCAGCCGTACCTCATCGGGGAGGGATGAGCAGTTCTTC. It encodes CASSRTSSGRDEQFF.

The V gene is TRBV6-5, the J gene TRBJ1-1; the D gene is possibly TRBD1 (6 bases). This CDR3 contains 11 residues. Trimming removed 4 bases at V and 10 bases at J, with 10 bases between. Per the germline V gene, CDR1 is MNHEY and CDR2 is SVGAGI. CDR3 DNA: TGTGCCAGCAGTTTGGGGGGCTCAGCTTTCTTT. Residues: CASSLGGSAFF.

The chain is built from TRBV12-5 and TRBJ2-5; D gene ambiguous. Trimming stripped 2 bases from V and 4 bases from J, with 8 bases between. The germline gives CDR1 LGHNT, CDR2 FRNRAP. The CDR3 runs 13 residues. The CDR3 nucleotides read TGTGCTAGTGGTTTGCAAAAAGGAGAGACCCAGTACTTC. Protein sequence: CASGLQKGETQYF. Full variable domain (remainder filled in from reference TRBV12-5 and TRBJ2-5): DARVTQTPRHKVTEMGQEVTMRCQPILGHNTVFWYRQTMMQGLELLAYFRNRAPLDDSGMPKDRFSAEMPDATLATLKIQPSEPRDSAVYFCASGLQKGETQYFGPGTRLLVL.

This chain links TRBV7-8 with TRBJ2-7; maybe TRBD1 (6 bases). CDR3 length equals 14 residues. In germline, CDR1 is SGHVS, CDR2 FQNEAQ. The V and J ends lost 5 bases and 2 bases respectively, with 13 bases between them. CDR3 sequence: CASSTLDSPYEQYF. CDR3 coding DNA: TGTGCCAGCAGCACCTTGGACAGCCCCTACGAGCAGTACTTC.

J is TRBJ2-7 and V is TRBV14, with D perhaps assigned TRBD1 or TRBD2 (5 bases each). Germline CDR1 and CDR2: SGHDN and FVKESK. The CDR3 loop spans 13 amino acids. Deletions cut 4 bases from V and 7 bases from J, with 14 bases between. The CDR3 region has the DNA TGTGCCAGCAGCCCCTTCGGGGCGCGGGAGCAGTACTTC. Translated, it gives CASSPFGAREQYF. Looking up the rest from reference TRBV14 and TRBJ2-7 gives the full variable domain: EAGVTQFPSHSVIEKGQTVTLRCDPISGHDNLYWYRRVMGKEIKFLLHFVKESKQDESGMPNNRFLAERTGGTYSTLKVQPAELEDSGVYFCASSPFGAREQYFGPGTRLTVT.

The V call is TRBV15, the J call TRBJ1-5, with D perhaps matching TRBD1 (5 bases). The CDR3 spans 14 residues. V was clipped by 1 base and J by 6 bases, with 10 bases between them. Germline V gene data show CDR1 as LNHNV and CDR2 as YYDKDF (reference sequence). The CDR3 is CATSRADSGQPQHF. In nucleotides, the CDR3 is TGTGCCACCAGCAGAGCAGACAGCGGTCAGCCCCAGCATTTT.

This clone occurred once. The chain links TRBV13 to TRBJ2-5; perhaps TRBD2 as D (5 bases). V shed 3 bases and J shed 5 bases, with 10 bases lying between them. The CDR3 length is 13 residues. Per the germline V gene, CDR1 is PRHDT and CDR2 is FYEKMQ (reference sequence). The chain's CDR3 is CASSLSGGETQYF. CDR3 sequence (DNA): TGTGCCAGCAGCTTGAGTGGCGGGGAGACCCAGTACTTC.

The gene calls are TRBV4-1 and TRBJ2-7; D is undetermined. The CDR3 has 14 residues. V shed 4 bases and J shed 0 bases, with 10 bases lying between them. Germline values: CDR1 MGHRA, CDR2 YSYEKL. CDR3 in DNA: TGCGCCAGCAGCCTATTGACTCACTCCTACGAGCAGTACTTC. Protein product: CASSLLTHSYEQYF.

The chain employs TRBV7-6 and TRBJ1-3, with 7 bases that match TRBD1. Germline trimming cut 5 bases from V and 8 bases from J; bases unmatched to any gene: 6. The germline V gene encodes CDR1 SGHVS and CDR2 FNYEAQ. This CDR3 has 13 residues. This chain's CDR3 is CASSLDRAHTIYF. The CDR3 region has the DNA TGTGCCAGCAGCCTCGACAGGGCACACACCATATATTTT.

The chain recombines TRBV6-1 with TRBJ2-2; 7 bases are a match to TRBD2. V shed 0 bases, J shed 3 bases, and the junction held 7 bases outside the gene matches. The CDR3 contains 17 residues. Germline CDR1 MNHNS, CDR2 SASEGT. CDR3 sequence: CASSEAQSSGYTGELFF. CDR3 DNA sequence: TGTGCCAGCAGTGAAGCGCAGTCTAGCGGATACACCGGGGAGCTGTTTTTT.

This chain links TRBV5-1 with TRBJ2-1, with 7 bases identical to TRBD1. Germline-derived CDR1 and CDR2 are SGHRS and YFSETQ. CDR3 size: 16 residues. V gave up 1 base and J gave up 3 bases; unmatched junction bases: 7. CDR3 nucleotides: TGCGCCAGCAGCTTGATAGCCGGGACAGACTACAATGAGCAGTTCTTC. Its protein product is CASSLIAGTDYNEQFF.

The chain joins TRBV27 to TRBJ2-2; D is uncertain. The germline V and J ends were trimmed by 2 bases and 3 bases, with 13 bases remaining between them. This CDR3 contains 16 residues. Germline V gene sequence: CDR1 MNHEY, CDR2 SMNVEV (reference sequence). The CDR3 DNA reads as TGTGCCAGCAGTTTAAGTAGGGTCAAGGACACCGGGGAGCTGTTTTTT. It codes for CASSLSRVKDTGELFF.

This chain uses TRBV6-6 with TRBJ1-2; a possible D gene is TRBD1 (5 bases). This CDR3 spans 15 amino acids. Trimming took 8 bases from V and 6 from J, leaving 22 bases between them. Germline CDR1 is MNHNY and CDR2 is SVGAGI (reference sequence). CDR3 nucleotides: TGTGCCAGCCAAGACAGCGCGCAGTGGAGAAATGGCTACACCTTC. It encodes CASQDSAQWRNGYTF.

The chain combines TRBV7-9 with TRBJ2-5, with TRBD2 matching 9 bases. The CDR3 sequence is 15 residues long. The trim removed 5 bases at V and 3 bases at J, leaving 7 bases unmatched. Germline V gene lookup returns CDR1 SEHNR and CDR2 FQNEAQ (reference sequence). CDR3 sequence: CASSQRLADKETQYF. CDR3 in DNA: TGTGCCAGCAGCCAAAGACTAGCGGATAAAGAGACCCAGTACTTC. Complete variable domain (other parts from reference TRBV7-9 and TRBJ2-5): DTGVSQNPRHKITKRGQNVTFRCDPISEHNRLYWYRQTLGQGPEFLTYFQNEAQLEKSRLLSDRFSAERPKGSFSTLEIQRTEQGDSAMYLCASSQRLADKETQYFGPGTRLLVL.